These 14 T cell receptor beta chains originate from one sample sequenced in a study of blood T cell repertoires in COVID-19. Produced via immunoSEQ multiplex PCR; TCRdb's table is partial and in-frame only. The profile shows roughly 500,000 clones, roughly nine tenths of them singletons. Sequenced sample: PBMCs or T cells enriched from blood (not recorded which). Receptor source: a woman in her sixties or seventies who had recovered from COVID-19.

A remark on this clone: Other DNA variants within this sample encode the same CDR3. The chain recombines TRBV19 with TRBJ1-1; D is undetermined. V was pared by 5 bases and J by 1 base, with 11 bases between. Germline V gene sequence: CDR1 LNHDA, CDR2 SQIVND (reference sequence). The CDR3 is 14 amino acids. The CDR3: CASSRREGNTEAFF. The CDR3 bases are TGTGCCAGTAGTCGGAGGGAAGGGAACACTGAAGCTTTCTTT.

The chain recombines TRBV5-1 with TRBJ1-6, with 7 positions matching TRBD1. The V gene's germline CDR1 is SGHRS and CDR2 YFSETQ. Trimming took 0 bases from V and 5 from J; bases not matched to a gene: 5. This CDR3 is built from 16 residues. This CDR3 is CASSLVGQVDNSPLHF. The CDR3 bases are TGCGCCAGCAGCTTGGTTGGACAGGTGGATAATTCACCCCTCCACTTT.

J is TRBJ1-5 and V is TRBV2; D not resolved. This CDR3 has 15 amino acids. V was trimmed by 2 bases and J by 0 bases, leaving 8 bases between them. Germline CDR1 and CDR2: SNHLY and FYNNEI. CDR3 DNA sequence: TGTGCCAGCAGTGAAAACAGTCTTAGCAATCAGCCCCAGCATTTT. Its translation: CASSENSLSNQPQHF. Together with reference TRBV2 and TRBJ1-5, the CDR3 gives the full variable domain: EPEVTQTPSHQVTQMGQEVILRCVPISNHLYFYWYRQILGQKVEFLVSFYNNEISEKSEIFDDQFSVERPDGSNFTLKIRSTKLEDSAMYFCASSENSLSNQPQHFGDGTRLSIL.

The V call is TRBV7-2, the J call TRBJ1-1; 8 positions match TRBD1. Germline lookup yields CDR1 SGHTA and CDR2 FQGNSA. This CDR3 comprises 15 residues. After removal of 3 bases from V and 11 bases from J, the junction contained 14 bases not matched to a gene. CDR3 sequence reads: CASSFRTGIEYPAFF. CDR3 in DNA: TGTGCCAGCAGCTTCAGGACAGGGATTGAGTATCCGGCTTTCTTT.

The genes are TRBV28 and TRBJ2-1, with TRBD2 matching 9 bases. CDR1 MDHEN and CDR2 SYDVKM come from the germline V gene. The CDR3 covers 14 residues. J lost 9 bases, V lost 8 bases, and 11 bases had no gene match. The CDR3, as DNA: TGTGCCAGCCGGGGCGGGGGGGCAGTTGGTGAGCAGTTCTTC. This translates into CASRGGGAVGEQFF.

The V call is TRBV6-1, the J call TRBJ1-2, with 8 positions matching TRBD1. Germline trimming cut 1 base from V and 7 bases from J; bases unmatched to any gene: 11. The CDR3 length is 16 residues. The V gene's germline CDR1 is MNHNS and CDR2 SASEGT. This chain's CDR3 is CASSEVGSDRGPGYTF. Written as DNA, the CDR3 is TGTGCCAGCAGTGAAGTAGGGTCTGACAGGGGTCCTGGCTACACCTTC.

This rearrangement joins TRBV15 to TRBJ1-4; 9 nucleotides align to TRBD1. The ends lost 3 bases at V and 7 bases at J; junction bases unmatched: 3. Germline CDR1 reads LNHNV; CDR2 reads YYDKDF (reference sequence). The length of the CDR3 is 14 residues. CDR3 in DNA: TGTGCCACCAGCAGCCGGGACAGGGTTGAAAAACTGTTTTTT. It is translated as CATSSRDRVEKLFF.

As concerns this clone: Distinct nucleotide sequences in the sample also encode this CDR3. The rearrangement links TRBV5-1 to TRBJ1-1; 9 nucleotides match TRBD1. The CDR3 spans 15 residues. Trimming at V came to 4 bases and at J to 1 base, leaving 5 bases not matched to a gene. Germline values: CDR1 SGHRS, CDR2 YFSETQ. The CDR3 nucleotides are TGCGCCAGCAGCCGGACAGGGGTGAGGAACACTGAAGCTTTCTTT. It translates to CASSRTGVRNTEAFF.

CDR3 loop: CASSLAGGISTDTQYF. The CDR3 region has the DNA TGCGCCAGCAGCTTGGCCGGGGGAATCAGCACAGATACGCAGTATTTT. J is TRBJ2-3 and V is TRBV5-1; possibly TRBD2 for D (6 bases). The CDR3 length is 16 residues. CDR1 is SGHRS and CDR2 is YFSETQ in the germline V gene. V lost 0 bases and J 0 bases, leaving 11 bases between the germline ends.

The V and J genes are TRBV7-6 and TRBJ1-3; perhaps TRBD1 as D (6 bases). This CDR3 is 15 amino acids long. CDR1 is SGHVS, CDR2 FNYEAQ, per germline. Trimming shortened V by 3 bases and J by 4 bases, and 13 bases separated the two germline ends. CDR3 protein: CASSFGAGDGNTIYF. In DNA form, the CDR3 reads TGTGCCAGCAGCTTTGGGGCAGGGGACGGAAACACCATATATTTT.

The chain joins TRBV18 to TRBJ2-1; 11 bases agree with TRBD2. CDR3 length: 16 residues. J was trimmed by 6 bases and V by 3 bases; bases with no gene match: 7. The germline gives CDR1 KGHSH, CDR2 LQKENI. The CDR3 DNA is TGTGCCAGCTCACCTAAAACTAGCGGGGGCCTCAATGAGCAGTTCTTC. Translating gives CASSPKTSGGLNEQFF.

This chain links TRBV7-2 with TRBJ2-1; 7 nucleotides agree with TRBD1. The V gene's germline CDR1 is SGHTA and CDR2 FQGNSA. With 5 bases clipped from V and 7 bases from J, the junction kept 8 bases outside the gene matches. This CDR3 is built from 14 residues. The CDR3 nucleotides are TGTGCCAGCAGCCGCCGGGACAGCCATAATGAGCAGTTCTTC. The encoded protein is CASSRRDSHNEQFF. The full variable domain, in which reference TRBV7-2 and TRBJ2-1 provide the parts outside the CDR3, is GAGVSQSPSNKVTEKGKDVELRCDPISGHTALYWYRQSLGQGLEFLIYFQGNSAPDKSGLPSDRFSAERTGGSVSTLTIQRTQQEDSAVYLCASSRRDSHNEQFFGPGTRLTVL.

The rearrangement uses TRBV6-5 and TRBJ2-2; D not certain. This CDR3 is built from 14 residues. Germline V gene data show CDR1 as MNHEY and CDR2 as SVGAGI. V was trimmed by 6 bases and J by 4 bases, leaving 12 bases between them. The DNA of the CDR3 is TGTGCCAGCAGCTCTAACTATGGCACCGGGGAGCTGTTTTTT. Its protein is CASSSNYGTGELFF.

The chain is built from TRBV4-2 and TRBJ1-4; 7 bases match TRBD1. The V and J ends lost 3 bases and 4 bases, in that order; junction bases with no gene match: 8. The germline gives CDR1 LGHNA, CDR2 YNFKEQ. This CDR3 contains 16 residues. The CDR3 DNA follows: TGTGCCAGCAGCCAGGATCCCGGGACAGTTAATGAAAAACTGTTTTTT. Translated, it gives CASSQDPGTVNEKLFF.